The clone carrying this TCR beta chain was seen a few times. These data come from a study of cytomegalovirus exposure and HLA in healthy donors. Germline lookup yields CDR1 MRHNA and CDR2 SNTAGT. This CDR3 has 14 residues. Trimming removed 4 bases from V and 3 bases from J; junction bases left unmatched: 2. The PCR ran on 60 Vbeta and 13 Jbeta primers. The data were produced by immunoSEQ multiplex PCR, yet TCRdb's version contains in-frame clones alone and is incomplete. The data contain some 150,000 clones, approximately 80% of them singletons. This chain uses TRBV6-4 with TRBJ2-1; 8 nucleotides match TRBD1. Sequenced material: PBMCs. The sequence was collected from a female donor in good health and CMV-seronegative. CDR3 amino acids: CASSADRDYNEQFF. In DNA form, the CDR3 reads TGTGCCAGCAGTGCGGACAGGGACTACAATGAGCAGTTCTTC.